Presented here are 32 T cell receptor beta chains from one specimen sequenced in a study of cytomegalovirus exposure and HLA in healthy donors. 60 Vbeta and 13 Jbeta primers were used in PCR. Profiling relied on immunoSEQ multiplex PCR, and the TCRdb table lists in-frame clones only, not all of them. The sample comprises fewer than 150,000 clones, roughly 80% of which are singletons, and about 32% rests with the top ten. The specimen was PBMCs. Receptors were obtained from a man aged 60-69 years in good health and CMV-seropositive.

This chain connects TRBV28 to TRBJ1-5; a possible D gene is TRBD1 (5 bases). The V and J ends lost 2 bases and 3 bases respectively, with 11 bases between them. The CDR3 loop spans 15 amino acids. Germline V lookup: CDR1 MDHEN, CDR2 SYDVKM. The CDR3 DNA is TGTGCCAGCAGTTTACAAGGGGCGGCCAATCAGCCCCAGCATTTT. Protein sequence: CASSLQGAANQPQHF.

The rearrangement links TRBV19 to TRBJ1-2; TRBD1 might be the D (6 bases). Germline V gene sequence: CDR1 LNHDA, CDR2 SQIVND (reference sequence). The CDR3 contains 12 residues. Trimming took 2 bases from V and 8 from J, leaving 9 bases between them. DNA of the CDR3: TGTGCCAGTAGTATACGTGGGGGCGGCTACACCTTC. The encoded protein is CASSIRGGGYTF.

This clone appeared a single time. V is TRBV11-2 and J is TRBJ2-4, with TRBD2 as a possible D gene (6 bases). Looked up from germline, CDR1 is SGHAT and CDR2 is FQNNGV. This CDR3 comprises 19 residues. V was clipped by 4 bases and J by 0 bases, with 22 bases between them. The CDR3 DNA sequence: TGTGCCAGCAGCTCCCAGGGCGCGGGGAAACACTTAGCCAAAAACATTCAGTACTTC. Translated, it gives CASSSQGAGKHLAKNIQYF.

This chain links TRBV7-6 with TRBJ2-7; D is unclear. The CDR3 contains 14 residues. Germline CDR1 and CDR2: SGHVS and FNYEAQ. V lost 5 bases and J lost 2, with 13 bases in between. Here the CDR3 reads CASSPGGGAYEQYF. CDR3 nucleotide sequence: TGTGCCAGCAGCCCCGGCGGCGGAGCCTACGAGCAGTACTTC.

The chain carries TRBV18 and TRBJ1-1, with a possible D match to TRBD1 (5 bases). The CDR3 runs 15 residues. Germline V gene sequence: CDR1 KGHSH, CDR2 LQKENI. Trimming stripped 3 bases from V and 4 bases from J, with 15 bases between. DNA of the CDR3: TGTGCCAGCTCACCCCGACAGCCGGAGGGCACTGAAGCTTTCTTT. This codes for CASSPRQPEGTEAFF.

The V call is TRBV30, the J call TRBJ1-1, with D possibly matching TRBD1 (5 bases). The CDR3 covers 13 residues. Germline V lookup: CDR1 GTSNPN, CDR2 SVGIG (reference sequence). V was trimmed by 1 base and J by 4 bases, leaving 10 bases between them. CDR3 sequence reads: CAWSGVGGTEAFF. In nucleotides, the CDR3 is TGTGCCTGGAGTGGCGTGGGGGGCACTGAAGCTTTCTTT.

This clone was observed a few times. The V and J genes are TRBV6-6 and TRBJ1-1; D may be TRBD1 (5 bases). V lost 6 bases and J lost 0, with 11 bases in between. Germline V lookup: CDR1 MNHNY, CDR2 SVGAGI (reference sequence). This CDR3 comprises 14 residues. In nucleotides, the CDR3 is TGTGCCAGCAGGGCATCGGGGGTGAACACTGAAGCTTTCTTT. This gives the protein CASRASGVNTEAFF.

This clone was counted a single time. The V call is TRBV6-5, the J call TRBJ2-2; 7 nucleotides agree with TRBD1. The germline CDR1 and CDR2 sequences are MNHEY and SVGAGI. Trimming took 5 bases from V and 0 from J; bases not matched to a gene: 0. The length of the CDR3 is 14 residues. The CDR3 DNA is TGTGCCAGCAGTACAGGGGCGAACACCGGGGAGCTGTTTTTT. This encodes CASSTGANTGELFF.

The chain combines TRBV5-5 with TRBJ2-3, with no clear D. With 5 bases removed from V and 0 bases from J, the gap between germline ends came to 4 bases. This CDR3 comprises 12 residues. Germline CDR1 SGHKS, CDR2 YYEKEE (reference sequence). The CDR3 loop is CASSSSTDTQYF. The CDR3 nucleotides are TGTGCCAGCAGTTCAAGCACAGATACGCAGTATTTT. The whole variable domain, filled in from reference TRBV5-5 and TRBJ2-3, reads DAGVTQSPTHLIKTRGQQVTLRCSPISGHKSVSWYQQVLGQGPQFIFQYYEKEERGRGNFPDRFSARQFPNYSSELNVNALLLGDSALYLCASSSSTDTQYFGPGTRLTVL.

The DNA of the CDR3 is TGTGCCAGCAGCCAAGCGGGGGCCGACACAGATACGCAGTATTTT. Translating it yields CASSQAGADTDTQYF. The chain links TRBV7-7 to TRBJ2-3; TRBD2 aligns across 8 bases. V dropped 5 bases and J dropped 2; count of bases not matched to a gene: 6. The CDR3 spans 15 residues. Germline CDR1 reads SSHAT; CDR2 reads FNYEAQ (reference sequence).

This chain connects TRBV7-9 to TRBJ1-6, with D perhaps TRBD1 (5 bases). Germline lookup yields CDR1 SEHNR and CDR2 FQNEAQ (reference sequence). The CDR3 length is 17 residues. Trimming shortened V by 1 base and J by 0 bases, and 10 bases separated the two germline ends. DNA for the CDR3: TGTGCCAGCAGCTTAGGGGGGGACCTCTCCTATAATTCACCCCTCCACTTT. Its translation: CASSLGGDLSYNSPLHF.

The chain recombines TRBV11-2 with TRBJ1-3; D is ambiguous. Trimming pared 4 bases from V and 1 base from J, leaving 11 bases between. CDR3 length equals 15 residues. The germline V gene has CDR1 SGHAT and CDR2 FQNNGV. The CDR3 loop is CASSSLSLSGNTIYF. As DNA, the CDR3 is TGTGCCAGCAGCTCCCTAAGTTTATCTGGAAACACCATATATTTT.

The chain recombines TRBV2 with TRBJ1-2; D call uncertain. The CDR3 extends over 12 amino acids. CDR1 SNHLY and CDR2 FYNNEI come from the germline V gene. Between the trimmed V and J ends, which lost 6 bases and 1 base, there was a span of 6 bases. The CDR3 region has the DNA TGTGCCAGCAGCTATGTTAACTATGGCTACACCTTC. It specifies CASSYVNYGYTF.

The V gene is TRBV7-9, the J gene TRBJ1-5; D might be TRBD1 (5 bases). From germline, CDR1 is SEHNR and CDR2 FQNEAQ (reference sequence). With 3 bases removed from V and 5 bases from J, the gap between germline ends came to 11 bases. This CDR3 spans 14 amino acids. The CDR3 region is CASSFEGTDQPQHF. CDR3 in DNA: TGTGCCAGCAGCTTTGAGGGGACTGATCAGCCCCAGCATTTT.

The rearrangement links TRBV5-6 to TRBJ1-1; D not certain. V was clipped by 7 bases and J by 7 bases, with 14 bases between them. CDR1 is SGHDT and CDR2 is YYEEEE in the germline V gene. This CDR3 region has 12 residues. The CDR3 is CASHLAGGEAFF. CDR3 coding DNA: TGTGCCAGCCACCTGGCCGGAGGTGAAGCTTTCTTT.

The V gene is TRBV5-4, the J gene TRBJ2-7; no clear D. This CDR3 is built from 13 residues. The germline gives CDR1 SGHNT, CDR2 YYREEE (reference sequence). V was pared by 3 bases and J by 0 bases, with 7 bases between. For the CDR3, the DNA is TGTGCCAGCAGCTCCGTGAGCTCCTACGAGCAGTACTTC. Protein sequence: CASSSVSSYEQYF.

V and J are TRBV5-6 and TRBJ2-7; 8 bases agree with TRBD1. The CDR3 loop spans 17 amino acids. Germline assignment: CDR1 SGHDT and CDR2 YYEEEE. J was trimmed by 6 bases and V by 4 bases; bases with no gene match: 18. CDR3 coding DNA: TGTGCCAGCAGCGCCGGGACAGGAGGTCGGTGGGCCTCCGAGCAGTACTTC. This sequence encodes CASSAGTGGRWASEQYF.

This CDR3 is CASSQDGRGRGNTEAFF. The CDR3 nucleotides are TGTGCCAGCAGCCAAGATGGCAGGGGGCGCGGGAACACTGAAGCTTTCTTT. The chain combines TRBV4-2 with TRBJ1-1; 8 positions agree with TRBD1. Germline CDR1 and CDR2: LGHNA and YNFKEQ. The CDR3 runs 17 residues. Unmatched junction bases numbered 7, after V lost 0 bases and J lost 1 base.

The J gene is TRBJ1-5, the V gene TRBV7-8; tentatively, D is TRBD1 (5 bases). The germline V gene has CDR1 SGHVS and CDR2 FQNEAQ. The CDR3 has 14 amino acids. The V end was cut by 1 base, the J end by 3 bases, with 7 bases between. CDR3 bases: TGTGCCAGCAGCTTAGGACAGTACAATCAGCCCCAGCATTTT. As protein: CASSLGQYNQPQHF.

In its sample, this clone was seen a few times. V and J are TRBV7-6 and TRBJ2-5; D may be TRBD1 (5 bases). The CDR3 has 13 residues. The germline gives CDR1 SGHVS, CDR2 FNYEAQ. The ends were cut back, 5 bases at V and 7 bases at J, with 14 bases in the middle. The CDR3 DNA follows: TGTGCCAGCAGCGAAGACAGTCATGGGACCCAGTACTTC. Translated, it gives CASSEDSHGTQYF.

J is TRBJ1-1 and V is TRBV2; D is unresolved. The germline CDR1 and CDR2 sequences are SNHLY and FYNNEI. Trimming removed 2 bases at V and 0 bases at J, with 4 bases between. This CDR3 has 13 residues. The CDR3 spells CASSEWLNTEAFF. DNA for the CDR3: TGTGCCAGCAGTGAATGGCTGAACACTGAAGCTTTCTTT.

This chain connects TRBV13 to TRBJ1-1; D is unresolved. V lost 4 bases, J lost 5 bases, and 11 bases lay in between. Germline V gene data show CDR1 as PRHDT and CDR2 as FYEKMQ (reference sequence). This CDR3 comprises 13 residues. For the CDR3, the DNA is TGTGCCAGCAGCTCGCAAGAGAGGACTGAAGCTTTCTTT. Residues: CASSSQERTEAFF.

The chain is built from TRBV7-8 and TRBJ2-2, with TRBD2 matching 9 bases. Germline assignment: CDR1 SGHVS and CDR2 FQNEAQ. Losses at the gene ends were 3 bases for V and 4 bases for J; bases not matched to a gene: 3. The length of the CDR3 is 15 residues. Here the CDR3 DNA reads TGTGCCAGCAGCTTCGGCGGGAGGGTCACCGGGGAGCTGTTTTTT. Protein: CASSFGGRVTGELFF.

This chain links TRBV7-9 with TRBJ1-2; a weak D match, TRBD1 (6 bases). Trimming left V 1 base short and J 4 bases short, with 16 bases between. The CDR3 is made up of 16 amino acids. CDR1 and CDR2 from the germline V gene are SEHNR and FQNEAQ (reference sequence). DNA of the CDR3: TGTGCCAGCAGCTTAGTAGGGGGGGGTCCCGGCTATGGCTACACCTTC. Residues: CASSLVGGGPGYGYTF.

The chain carries TRBV30 and TRBJ1-1; D unresolved. The germline V and J ends were trimmed by 0 bases and 0 bases, with 5 bases remaining between them. Per the germline V gene, CDR1 is GTSNPN and CDR2 is SVGIG (reference sequence). CDR3 length: 13 residues. CDR3 in DNA: TGTGCCTGGAGTGTAGTAGTGAACACTGAAGCTTTCTTT. It translates to CAWSVVVNTEAFF.

The V call is TRBV21-1, the J call TRBJ2-5; the table's D call TRBD2 went unverified against the DNA. TRBV21-1 is labeled a pseudogene. The CDR3 extends over 18 amino acids. DNA for the CDR3: TGTGCCAGCAGCAGCGGAGAGAGTCGAAAGGTGTGCCAAGAGACCCAGTACTTC. It yields the protein CASSSGESRKVCQETQYF.

The chain joins TRBV10-3 to TRBJ1-5; a possible D gene is TRBD1 (6 bases). Per the germline V gene, CDR1 is ENHRY and CDR2 is SYGVKD. The V gene lost 8 bases and the J gene lost 5 bases, with 10 bases spanning the gap. This CDR3 comprises 12 residues. This CDR3 is CAIGPGDQPQHF. The CDR3 region has the DNA TGTGCCATCGGGCCAGGGGATCAGCCCCAGCATTTT.

The rearrangement links TRBV5-6 to TRBJ1-5; 7 nucleotides line up with TRBD1. Losses at the gene ends were 0 bases for V and 3 bases for J; bases not matched to a gene: 9. The CDR3 loop spans 17 amino acids. The V gene's germline CDR1 is SGHDT and CDR2 YYEEEE. CDR3 sequence: CASSLAGGQASNQPQHF. The CDR3 coding sequence is TGTGCCAGCAGCTTGGCTGGCGGACAGGCCTCCAATCAGCCCCAGCATTTT.

This clone came up a few times. In nucleotides, the CDR3 is TGTGCCATCAGTGCCGCGGACAGGGCTACTGAGCAGTTCTTC. Protein product: CAISAADRATEQFF. The chain employs TRBV10-3 and TRBJ2-1, with TRBD1 matching 8 bases. The CDR3 length is 14 residues. The ends lost 4 bases at V and 9 bases at J; junction bases unmatched: 8. The germline CDR1 and CDR2 sequences are ENHRY and SYGVKD.

This chain links TRBV7-8 with TRBJ2-7; 8 bases line up with TRBD2. V lost 1 base, J lost 2 bases, and 7 bases stayed unmatched. Germline V gene data show CDR1 as SGHVS and CDR2 as FQNEAQ. This CDR3 is 16 amino acids long. The CDR3 coding sequence is TGTGCCAGCAGCTTAGTATGGCGGGAGGACCCCTACGAGCAGTACTTC. Protein: CASSLVWREDPYEQYF.

The chain uses TRBV5-6 and TRBJ1-1; TRBD1 matches at 8 bases. V was clipped by 5 bases and J by 3 bases; unmatched bases: 6. CDR3 length: 14 residues. Germline CDR1 SGHDT, CDR2 YYEEEE. In DNA, the CDR3 is TGTGCCAGCAGTCGGACAGGGACCCACACTGAAGCTTTCTTT. This encodes CASSRTGTHTEAFF.

This clone was seen a few times. The chain employs TRBV2 and TRBJ2-6, with 9 bases identical to TRBD1. The germline V gene has CDR1 SNHLY and CDR2 FYNNEI. The CDR3 is 17 amino acids. The V and J ends lost 6 bases and 2 bases, in that order; junction bases with no gene match: 8. As DNA, the CDR3 is TGTGCCAGCAGCCCGGGACAGGGCCTCCCTGGGGCCAACGTCCTGACTTTC. Protein product: CASSPGQGLPGANVLTF. Full variable domain (outside the CDR3, taken from reference TRBV2 and TRBJ2-6): EPEVTQTPSHQVTQMGQEVILRCVPISNHLYFYWYRQILGQKVEFLVSFYNNEISEKSEIFDDQFSVERPDGSNFTLKIRSTKLEDSAMYFCASSPGQGLPGANVLTFGAGSRLTVL.